The clone carrying this T cell receptor beta chain came up a few times. Its antigen is not known. The germline CDR1 and CDR2 sequences are MDHEN and SYDVKM. Between the trimmed V and J ends, which lost 6 bases and 8 bases, there was a span of 22 bases. The CDR3 totals 15 residues. The sample is drawn from a study of T cells in Graves' hyperthyroidism and ophthalmopathy. As for the study in general: Staff took peripheral blood when the initial diagnosis was made, before any treatment began. Findings and limits, study-wide: Most clonotypes that expanded in the thyroid above 0.001 also showed up in blood.

TCR beta CDR3 regions were amplified from RNA transcripts. RT-PCR in the first round (using the HTBI primer set) targeted the TCR CDR3. TCRdb fed the multiplex PCR reads into MiXCR, producing one record per CDR3 protein. The sample holds around 350,000 distinct CDR3 sequences, about 15% seen once. The sequenced material came from blood. The receptor was isolated from a woman aged 18-29 years with Graves' hyperthyroidism that later progressed to Graves' ophthalmopathy. V is TRBV28 and J is TRBJ1-2, with D perhaps TRBD1 (6 bases). The DNA of the CDR3 is TGTGCCAGCAGGCTTCTTATGCGGGGGCCGGGGGGCTACACCTTC. Protein product: CASRLLMRGPGGYTF.